Described below is a single T cell receptor beta chain sequence and its context. Its specificity is not known. The sample originates from a study of beta chain features in type 1 diabetes. Study-level results: Individuals with type 1 diabetes displayed fewer insertions and more deletions at VDJ junctions. Any HLA-type effect on TCRB rearrangement remained unresolved here.

Sequencing targeted expressed TCRB transcripts, as all isolated RNA had been reverse transcribed. Method: immunoSEQ multiplex PCR; TCRdb's copy keeps in-frame clones and lacks some. The sample records 37,000 or so clones, 45% to 50% being singletons. In total, each donor contributed a single heparinised blood draw that averaged about 110 mL. The CDR3 contains 14 residues. Germline V gene data show CDR1 as SQVTM and CDR2 as ANQGSEA. V lost 7 bases and J lost 4; bases outside the gene matches: 8. The receptor was isolated from a young woman in good health. The source material was central memory CD4+ T cells from blood. The rearrangement joins TRBV29-1 to TRBJ2-3; 10 bases agree with TRBD2. The CDR3 coding sequence is TGCAGCGGGACGGCTCTAGCGGGAGCAGATACGCAGTATTTT. This gives the protein CSGTALAGADTQYF.